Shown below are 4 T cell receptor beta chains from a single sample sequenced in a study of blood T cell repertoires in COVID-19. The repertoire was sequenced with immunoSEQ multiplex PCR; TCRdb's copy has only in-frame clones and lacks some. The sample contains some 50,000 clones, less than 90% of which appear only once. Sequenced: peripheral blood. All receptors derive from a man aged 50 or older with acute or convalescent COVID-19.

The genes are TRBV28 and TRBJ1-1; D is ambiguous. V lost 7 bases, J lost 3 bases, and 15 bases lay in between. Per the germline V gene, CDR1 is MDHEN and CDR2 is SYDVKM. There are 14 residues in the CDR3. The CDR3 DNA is TGTGCCAGCACCCCTTACGGGGAGTACACTGAAGCTTTCTTT. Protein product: CASTPYGEYTEAFF.

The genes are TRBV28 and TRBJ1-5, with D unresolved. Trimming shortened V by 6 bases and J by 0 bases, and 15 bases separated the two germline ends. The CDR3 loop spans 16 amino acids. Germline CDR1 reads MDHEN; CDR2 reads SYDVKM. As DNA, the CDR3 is TGTGCCAGCAGCCCGCGTGTTGCGTATAGCAATCAGCCCCAGCATTTT. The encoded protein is CASSPRVAYSNQPQHF.

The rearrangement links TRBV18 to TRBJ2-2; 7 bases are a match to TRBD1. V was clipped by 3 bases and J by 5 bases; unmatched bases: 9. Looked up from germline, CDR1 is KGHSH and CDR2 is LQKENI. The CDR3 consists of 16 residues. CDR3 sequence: CASSPADRTVTGELFF. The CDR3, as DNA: TGTGCCAGCTCACCCGCGGACAGGACTGTAACCGGGGAGCTGTTTTTT.

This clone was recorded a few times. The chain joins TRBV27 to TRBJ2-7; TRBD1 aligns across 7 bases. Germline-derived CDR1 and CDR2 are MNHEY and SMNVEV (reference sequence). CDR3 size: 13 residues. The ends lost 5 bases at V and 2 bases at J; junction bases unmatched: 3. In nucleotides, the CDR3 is TGTGCCAGCAGTCGGGACAGTACCTACGAGCAGTACTTC. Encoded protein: CASSRDSTYEQYF.